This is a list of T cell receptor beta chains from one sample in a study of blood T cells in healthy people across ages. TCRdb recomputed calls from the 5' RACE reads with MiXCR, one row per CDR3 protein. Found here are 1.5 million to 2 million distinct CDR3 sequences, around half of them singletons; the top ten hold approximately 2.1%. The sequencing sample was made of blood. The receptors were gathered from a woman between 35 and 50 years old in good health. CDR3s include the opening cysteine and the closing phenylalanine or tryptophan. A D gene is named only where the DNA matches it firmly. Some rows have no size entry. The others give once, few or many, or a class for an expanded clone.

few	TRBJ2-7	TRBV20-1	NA	CSAKVGEQYF	TGCAGTGCTAAAGTAGGCGAGCAGTACTTC
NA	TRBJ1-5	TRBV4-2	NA	CASSQDLFASVYQPQHF	TGTGCCAGCAGCCAAGACCTGTTCGCATCAGTCTATCAGCCCCAGCATTTT
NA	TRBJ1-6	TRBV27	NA	CASTGTRQSPLHF	TGTGCCAGCACCGGGACACGACAGTCACCCCTCCACTTT
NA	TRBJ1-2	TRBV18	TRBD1	CASSLRDRALHGYTF	TGTGCCAGCTCGTTGCGGGACAGGGCTCTCCATGGCTACACCTTC
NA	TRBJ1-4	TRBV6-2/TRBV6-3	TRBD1	CASSYDRGSPNEKLFF	TGTGCCAGCAGTTACGACAGGGGTTCACCAAATGAAAAACTGTTTTTT
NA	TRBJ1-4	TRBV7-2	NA	CASSFSGLRNEKLFF	TGTGCCAGCAGCTTCTCTGGGCTGAGAAATGAAAAACTGTTTTTT
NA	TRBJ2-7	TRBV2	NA	CASSEAGTYSYEQYF	TGTGCCAGCAGTGAAGCGGGGACCTACTCCTACGAGCAGTACTTC
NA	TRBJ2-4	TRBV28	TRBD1	CASSPLGQGDKNIQYF	TGTGCCAGCAGTCCTCTGGGACAGGGGGACAAAAACATTCAGTACTTC
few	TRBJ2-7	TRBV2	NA	CASLTAPTALYEQYF	TGTGCCAGCCTTACAGCGCCGACTGCACTATACGAGCAGTACTTC
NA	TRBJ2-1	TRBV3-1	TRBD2	CASSPTSGGDGNEQFF	TGTGCCAGCAGCCCGACTAGCGGGGGGGATGGTAATGAGCAGTTCTTC
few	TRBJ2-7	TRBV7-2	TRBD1	CASSLGTGISYEQYF	TGTGCCAGCAGCTTAGGGACAGGGATCTCCTACGAGCAGTACTTC
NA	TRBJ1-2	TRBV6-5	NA	CASSPLGSRSDYTF	TGTGCCAGCAGCCCCCTTGGGAGTAGGAGCGACTACACCTTC
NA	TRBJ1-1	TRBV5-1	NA	CASSLALGGANTEAFF	TGCGCCAGCAGCTTGGCCCTGGGGGGGGCGAACACTGAAGCTTTCTTT
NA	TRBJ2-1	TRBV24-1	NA	CATSESLGLMRNEQFF	TGTGCCACCAGTGAATCCCTAGGGCTGATGCGCAATGAGCAGTTCTTC
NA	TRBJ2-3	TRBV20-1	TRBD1	CSAPPADRAEDTQYF	TGCAGTGCCCCACCCGCTGACAGGGCGGAAGATACGCAGTATTTT
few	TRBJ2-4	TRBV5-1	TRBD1	CASSTGDRLAKNIQYF	TGCGCCAGCAGCACAGGGGACAGGCTAGCCAAAAACATTCAGTACTTC
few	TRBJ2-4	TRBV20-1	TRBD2	CSASVGIAGGKNIQYF	TGCAGTGCTAGTGTGGGGATAGCGGGGGGCAAAAACATTCAGTACTTC
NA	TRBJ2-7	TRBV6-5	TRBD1	CASSPDRGQVNEQYF	TGTGCCAGCAGTCCGGACAGGGGGCAGGTCAACGAGCAGTACTTC
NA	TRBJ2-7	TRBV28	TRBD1	CATGTVHEQYF	TGTGCCACCGGGACAGTTCACGAGCAGTACTTC
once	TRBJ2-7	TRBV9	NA	CASSVAGQPYEQYF	TGTGCCAGCAGCGTAGCAGGGCAACCCTACGAGCAGTACTTC
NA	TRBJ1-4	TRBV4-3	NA	CASSYSAGANEKLFF	TGCGCCAGCAGTTACAGCGCGGGAGCTAATGAAAAACTGTTTTTT
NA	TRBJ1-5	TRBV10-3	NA	CAISESNSPNSNQPQHF	TGTGCCATCAGTGAGTCCAACAGCCCAAATAGCAATCAGCCCCAGCATTTT
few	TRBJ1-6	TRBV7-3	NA	CASSLWGRDNSPLHF	TGTGCCAGCAGCCTGTGGGGCAGGGATAATTCACCCCTCCACTTT
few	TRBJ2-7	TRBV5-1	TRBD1	CASNISTGKGNEQYF	TGCGCCAGCAACATCTCGACAGGGAAAGGGAACGAGCAGTACTTC
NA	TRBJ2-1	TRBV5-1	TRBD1	CASSLARGQVYNEQFF	TGCGCCAGCAGCTTGGCCCGAGGACAGGTCTACAATGAGCAGTTCTTC
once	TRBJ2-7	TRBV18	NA	CASSPTGTFVEQYF	TGTGCCAGCTCACCAACCGGGACATTTGTCGAGCAGTACTTC
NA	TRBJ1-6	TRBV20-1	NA	CSAREDVASPLHF	TGCAGTGCTAGAGAAGACGTAGCTTCACCCCTCCACTTT
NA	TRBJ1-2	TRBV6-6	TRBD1	CASSYFLGQGQEGYTF	TGTGCCAGCAGTTACTTCCTGGGACAGGGCCAGGAAGGCTACACCTTC
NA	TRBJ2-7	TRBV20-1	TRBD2	CSAIYSGKQYF	TGCAGTGCTATCTACAGCGGGAAGCAGTACTTC
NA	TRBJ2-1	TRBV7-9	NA	CASSPHRGGNEQFF	TGTGCCAGCAGCCCCCATCGAGGGGGCAATGAGCAGTTCTTC
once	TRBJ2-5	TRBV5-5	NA	CASSLQGGQTQYF	TGTGCCAGCAGCTTGCAGGGCGGGCAGACCCAGTACTTC
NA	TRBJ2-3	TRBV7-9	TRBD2	CASSLALAGGRRYF	TGTGCCAGCAGCCTAGCGCTAGCGGGGGGACGAAGGTATTTT
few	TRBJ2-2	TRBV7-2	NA	CASSLAGTPNTGELFF	TGTGCCAGCAGCTTAGCTGGGACACCTAACACCGGGGAGCTGTTTTTT
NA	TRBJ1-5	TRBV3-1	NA	CASSQARPGHSSNQPQHF	TGTGCCAGCAGCCAAGCGCGTCCCGGTCACTCAAGCAATCAGCCCCAGCATTTT
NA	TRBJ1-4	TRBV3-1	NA	CASSRRATNVKLFF	TGTGCCAGCAGCCGACGTGCAACCAATGTAAAACTGTTTTTT
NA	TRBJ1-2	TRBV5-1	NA	CASSLTGSNGYTF	TGCGCCAGCAGCTTGACAGGGTCGAATGGCTACACCTTC
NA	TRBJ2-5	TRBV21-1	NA	CASSIQMQVLGVETQYF	TGTGCCAGCAGCATCCAGATGCAGGTGCTAGGGGTAGAGACCCAGTACTTC
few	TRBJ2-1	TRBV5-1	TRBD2	CASSARGSRNEQFF	TGCGCCAGCAGCGCGCGGGGGTCCCGCAATGAGCAGTTCTTC
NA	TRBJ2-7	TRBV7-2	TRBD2	CASSPGGTPYEQYF	TGTGCCAGCAGCCCGGGAGGGACCCCCTACGAGCAGTACTTC
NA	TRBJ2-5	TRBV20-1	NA	CGTGQETQYF	TGCGGGACTGGACAAGAGACCCAGTACTTC
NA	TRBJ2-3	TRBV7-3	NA	CASSLNVGRTDTQYF	TGTGCCAGCAGCTTAAATGTGGGTCGAACAGATACGCAGTATTTT
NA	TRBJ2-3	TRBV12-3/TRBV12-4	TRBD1	CASSLGQGAVTDTQYF	TGTGCCAGCAGTCTCGGACAGGGGGCGGTCACAGATACGCAGTATTTT
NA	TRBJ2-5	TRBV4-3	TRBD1	CASSQDFGQGSQETQYF	TGCGCCAGCAGCCAGGACTTCGGACAGGGTTCGCAAGAGACCCAGTACTTC
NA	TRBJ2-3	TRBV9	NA	CASSVAALTDTQYF	TGTGCCAGCAGCGTAGCCGCCCTCACAGATACGCAGTATTTT
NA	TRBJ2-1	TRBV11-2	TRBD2	CASSLDGGIYNEQFF	TGTGCCAGCAGCTTAGACGGGGGGATATACAATGAGCAGTTCTTC
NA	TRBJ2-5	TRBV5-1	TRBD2	CASSQRTSGESSKRPQYF	TGCGCCAGCAGCCAACGGACTAGCGGGGAGTCTTCCAAGAGACCCCAGTACTTC
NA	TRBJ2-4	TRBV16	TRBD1	CASSQTGVLEQYF	TGTGCCAGCAGTCAGACAGGGGTGTTGGAGCAGTACTTC